The 13 T cell receptor beta chains in this list originate from one sample, sequenced in a study of neurological immune-mediated disorders (dated by TCRdb to between 2018 and 2020). The method behind the library was 5' RACE. Sequencing instrument: Illumina HiSeq 2500. Using fastp at Q25 and MiXCR, TCRdb reprocessed the public reads and kept productive beta chains. Duplicate CDR3 protein sequences are folded into a single record with the most common DNA and genes. For this sample the table gives fewer than 45,000 distinct CDR3 sequences, of which about 6.9% were detected only once. Of the sample, around 0.6% is held by the ten largest clones. The sequencing sample was made of CD4+ T cells from blood. Every receptor here comes from a middle-aged woman in good health.

This clonotype showed up many times. This chain connects TRBV6-2 or TRBV6-3 to TRBJ2-7, with D unclear. Germline V gene lookup returns CDR1 MNHEY and CDR2 SVGEGT. V gave up 4 bases and J gave up 3 bases, with 4 bases separating them. The CDR3 extends over 11 amino acids. The DNA of the CDR3 is TGTGCCAGCAGTTCTCGCTACGAGCAGTACTTC. Translating it yields CASSSRYEQYF.

This clonotype was detected many times. The chain carries TRBV5-1 and TRBJ2-7; D call uncertain. The ends were cut back, 0 bases at V and 0 bases at J, with 7 bases in the middle. CDR3 length: 14 amino acids. CDR1 is SGHRS and CDR2 is YFSETQ in the germline V gene. The CDR3 coding sequence is TGCGCCAGCAGCTTGGAGTGGAGCTCCTACGAGCAGTACTTC. This gives the protein CASSLEWSSYEQYF.

This clonotype was observed many times. J is TRBJ2-7 and V is TRBV5-1, with D possibly being TRBD2 (5 bases). The CDR3 is 14 residues long. V shed 4 bases and J shed 3 bases, with 14 bases lying between them. CDR1 and CDR2 (germline): SGHRS, YFSETQ. In DNA, the CDR3 is TGCGCCAGCAGCGTGTCAAGCGGCAACTACGAGCAGTACTTC. This encodes CASSVSSGNYEQYF.

There are many counts of this clonotype. The chain combines TRBV20-1 with TRBJ2-1; 9 bases fit TRBD2. The CDR3 has 14 residues. The V gene end was trimmed by 5 bases and the J gene end by 8 bases; junction bases not matched to a gene: 10. Germline V gene data show CDR1 as DFQATT and CDR2 as SNEGSKA (reference sequence). This chain's CDR3 is CSAPRSGRKYEQFF. DNA for the CDR3: TGCAGTGCTCCCCGTAGCGGGAGAAAATATGAGCAGTTCTTC.

At least ten counts were recorded for this clonotype. The J gene is TRBJ2-7, the V gene TRBV4-2, with TRBD2 identical over 15 bases. CDR1 LGHNA and CDR2 YNFKEQ come from the germline V gene. This CDR3 region has 16 residues. J lost 6 bases, V lost 4 bases, and 7 bases had no gene match. CDR3 sequence reads: CASSPQTGLAGGEQYF. CDR3 DNA sequence: TGTGCCAGCAGCCCTCAGACGGGACTAGCGGGAGGCGAGCAGTACTTC.

This clonotype was seen at least ten times. The chain uses TRBV29-1 and TRBJ2-3; D uncertain. Trimming took off 6 bases at V and 8 bases at J, with 18 bases between the two ends. The germline V gene encodes CDR1 SQVTM and CDR2 ANQGSEA. CDR3 length: 13 amino acids. As DNA, the CDR3 is TGCAGCGTAACGGCCGGGTCCGATGGTACGCAGTATTTT. Its translation: CSVTAGSDGTQYF.

This clonotype came up many times. The chain recombines TRBV20-1 with TRBJ2-3; 14 positions agree with TRBD2. The CDR3 runs 15 residues. J was trimmed by 6 bases and V by 4 bases; bases with no gene match: 6. CDR1 is DFQATT, CDR2 SNEGSKA, per germline (reference sequence). CDR3 protein: CSATKTSGGVDTQYF. CDR3 DNA: TGCAGTGCTACCAAGACTAGCGGGGGGGTGGATACGCAGTATTTT.

This clonotype appeared many times. The CDR3 spells CASSRLRQSTDTQYF. CDR3 DNA: TGTGCCAGCAGTCGCCTCCGACAAAGCACAGATACGCAGTATTTT. The rearrangement links TRBV27 to TRBJ2-3; D gene unclear. Germline lookup yields CDR1 MNHEY and CDR2 SMNVEV (reference sequence). This CDR3 has 15 amino acids. V shed 5 bases and J shed 0 bases, with 12 bases lying between them.

This clonotype has at least ten counts. The chain is built from TRBV28 and TRBJ2-5; 12 positions agree with TRBD2. This CDR3 contains 16 residues. Germline trimming cut 6 bases from V and 2 bases from J; bases unmatched to any gene: 7. The V gene's germline CDR1 is MDHEN and CDR2 SYDVKM. Written as DNA, the CDR3 is TGTGCCAGCAGCAGAACTAGCGGGAGGACTCAAGAGACCCAGTACTTC. Its translation is CASSRTSGRTQETQYF.

This clonotype has ten or more counts. The V and J genes are TRBV25-1 and TRBJ2-7, with D uncertain. The CDR3 is 11 residues long. The V end was cut by 2 bases, the J end by 7 bases, with 6 bases between. The germline CDR1 and CDR2 sequences are MGHDK and SYGVNS. For the CDR3, the DNA is TGTGCCAGCAGTGAACAAAGGGAGCAGTACTTC. As protein: CASSEQREQYF.

By sample fraction, this clonotype is medium-sized. The CDR3 region has the DNA TGTGCCAGCAGCCGCGGGGCTAAAGAGACCCAGTACTTC. Translating it yields CASSRGAKETQYF. The gene calls are TRBV7-2 and TRBJ2-5; TRBD2 is a possible D gene (6 bases). CDR1 and CDR2 (germline): SGHTA, FQGNSA. V was shortened by 5 bases and J by 3 bases, with 10 bases between the two germline ends. The length of the CDR3 is 13 residues.

This clonotype was detected many times. The rearrangement uses TRBV5-6 and TRBJ2-2, with D possibly being TRBD2 (5 bases). Looked up from germline, CDR1 is SGHDT and CDR2 is YYEEEE. The CDR3 extends over 14 amino acids. Trimming shortened V by 4 bases and J by 5 bases, and 12 bases separated the two germline ends. CDR3: CASSPRRGTGELFF. CDR3 sequence (DNA): TGTGCCAGCAGCCCCCGTAGAGGGACCGGGGAGCTGTTTTTT.

There are many counts of this clonotype. The chain has TRBV28 and TRBJ2-4, with D maybe TRBD1 (6 bases). CDR3 length: 14 residues. CDR1 is MDHEN and CDR2 is SYDVKM in the germline V gene. V shed 5 bases and J shed 7 bases, with 15 bases lying between them. CDR3 in DNA: TGTGCCAGCAGTCCCCCCCTAACAGGGAACATTCAGTACTTC. This translates into CASSPPLTGNIQYF.